The next 7 T cell receptor beta chains were all read from a single sample in a study of T cell changes during pregnancy in multiple sclerosis (dated by TCRdb to the late 2010s). The library was produced with the immunoSEQ multiplex PCR assay. TCRdb's version of the immuneACCESS table is confined to in-frame rearrangements and falls short of the full clone set. An unresolved V gene accounts for under half of the shortfall where checked; the remainder is of unknown origin. This sample comprises 40,000 to 55,000 clones, approximately 92% of them detected only once. 1.3% of the sample belongs to the ten largest clones. What was sequenced was peripheral blood. Receptors were obtained from a female donor with multiple sclerosis, enrolled in a pregnancy study.

The count of this clone is one. In DNA form, the CDR3 reads TGTGCCAGCAGTCTCCGGGACACCGCTAACTATGGCTACACCTTC. It codes for CASSLRDTANYGYTF. The V gene is TRBV27, the J gene TRBJ1-2, with D maybe TRBD1 (6 bases). Between the trimmed V and J ends, which lost 5 bases and 0 bases, there was a span of 13 bases. CDR3 size: 15 residues. The germline V gene has CDR1 MNHEY and CDR2 SMNVEV (reference sequence).

The chain is built from TRBV7-9 and TRBJ2-6; the D is unclear. This CDR3 spans 14 amino acids. Per the germline V gene, CDR1 is SEHNR and CDR2 is FQNEAQ (reference sequence). V gave up 3 bases and J gave up 0 bases, with 3 bases separating them. Here the CDR3 DNA reads TGTGCCAGCAGCTTTGGCTCTGGGGCCAACGTCCTGACTTTC. Translating it yields CASSFGSGANVLTF.

This chain joins TRBV4-1 and TRBJ2-1; either TRBD1 or TRBD2 may supply D (6 bases each). Trimming left V 3 bases short and J 2 bases short, with 23 bases between. CDR3 length: 19 residues. CDR1 is MGHRA and CDR2 is YSYEKL in the germline V gene. This chain's CDR3 is CASSQSPVGGRLPYNEQFF. The DNA for the CDR3 is TGCGCCAGCAGCCAGTCCCCTGTAGGGGGGAGGCTCCCCTACAATGAGCAGTTCTTC.

The chain links TRBV5-1 to TRBJ2-5; unclear D gene. The CDR3 sequence is 15 residues long. Trimming stripped 0 bases from V and 1 base from J, with 10 bases between. The germline V gene encodes CDR1 SGHRS and CDR2 YFSETQ. This CDR3 reads CASSLGGQRQETQYF. CDR3 DNA: TGCGCCAGCAGCTTGGGTGGGCAGCGCCAAGAGACCCAGTACTTC.

V usage is TRBV9 and J usage is TRBJ2-5, with 12 bases that match TRBD2. Trimming at V came to 4 bases and at J to 4 bases, leaving 11 bases not matched to a gene. This CDR3 has 17 amino acids. Germline loops: CDR1 SGDLS, CDR2 YYNGEE. The CDR3 nucleotides are TGTGCCAGCAGCCAACACCCTACTAGCGGGAGGTTAGAGACCCAGTACTTC. This translates into CASSQHPTSGRLETQYF.

The gene calls are TRBV6-1 and TRBJ2-7; TRBD2 might be the D (7 bases). V lost 6 bases to trimming and J lost 7 bases, with 19 bases between them. This CDR3 contains 14 residues. CDR1 and CDR2 (germline): MNHNS, SASEGT. CDR3 sequence (DNA): TGTGCCAGCAGACCTGGGGGGGGGCTCAGGGAGCAGTACTTC. Translated: CASRPGGGLREQYF.

This clone was found a few times. The gene calls are TRBV28 and TRBJ1-2; TRBD1 aligns across 9 bases. CDR1 MDHEN and CDR2 SYDVKM come from the germline V gene. Germline trimming cut 8 bases from V and 4 bases from J; bases unmatched to any gene: 5. The CDR3 sequence is 13 residues long. The CDR3 nucleotides are TGTGCCAGCCGGACAGGGGAGGGCTATGGCTACACCTTC. This sequence encodes CASRTGEGYGYTF.